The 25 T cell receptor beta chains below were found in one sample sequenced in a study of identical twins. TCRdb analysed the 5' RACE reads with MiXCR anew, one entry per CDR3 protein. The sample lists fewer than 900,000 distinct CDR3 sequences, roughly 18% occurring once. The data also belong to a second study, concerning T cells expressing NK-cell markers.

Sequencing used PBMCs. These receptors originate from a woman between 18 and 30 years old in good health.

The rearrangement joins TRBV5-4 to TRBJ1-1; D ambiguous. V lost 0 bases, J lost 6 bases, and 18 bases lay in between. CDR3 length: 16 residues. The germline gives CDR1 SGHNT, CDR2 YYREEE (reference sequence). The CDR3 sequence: CASSLGGRPVGSEAFF. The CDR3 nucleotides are TGTGCCAGCAGCTTGGGCGGTCGACCCGTCGGGTCTGAAGCTTTCTTT.

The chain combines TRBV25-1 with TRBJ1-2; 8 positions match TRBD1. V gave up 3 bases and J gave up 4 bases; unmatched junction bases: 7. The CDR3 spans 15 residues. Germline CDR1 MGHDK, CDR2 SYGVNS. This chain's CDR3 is CASSDSGGAGYGYTF. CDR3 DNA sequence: TGTGCCAGCAGTGACTCAGGGGGCGCTGGCTATGGCTACACCTTC.

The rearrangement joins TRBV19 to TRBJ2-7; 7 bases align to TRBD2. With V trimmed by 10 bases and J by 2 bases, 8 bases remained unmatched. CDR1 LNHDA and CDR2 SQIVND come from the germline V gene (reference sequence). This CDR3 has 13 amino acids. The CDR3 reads CATRAGLTYEQYF. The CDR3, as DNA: TGTGCCACCAGAGCGGGACTTACCTACGAGCAGTACTTC.

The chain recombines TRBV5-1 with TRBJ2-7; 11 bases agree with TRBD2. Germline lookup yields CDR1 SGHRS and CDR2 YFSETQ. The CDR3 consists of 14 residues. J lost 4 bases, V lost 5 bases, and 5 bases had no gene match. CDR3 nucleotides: TGCGCCAGCAGACAAACTAGCGGGGGTTACGAGCAGTACTTC. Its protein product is CASRQTSGGYEQYF.

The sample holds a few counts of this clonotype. The CDR3 spells CASSLAGFLEYEQYF. In DNA, the CDR3 is TGTGCCAGCAGCTTAGCTGGCTTCTTAGAGTACGAGCAGTACTTC. The chain combines TRBV7-2 with TRBJ2-7; D not resolved. The germline gives CDR1 SGHTA, CDR2 FQGNSA. The V and J ends lost 0 bases and 4 bases respectively, with 13 bases between them. The CDR3 has 15 amino acids. Full variable domain (outside the CDR3, taken from reference TRBV7-2 and TRBJ2-7): GAGVSQSPSNKVTEKGKDVELRCDPISGHTALYWYRQSLGQGLEFLIYFQGNSAPDKSGLPSDRFSAERTGGSVSTLTIQRTQQEDSAVYLCASSLAGFLEYEQYFGPGTRLTVT.

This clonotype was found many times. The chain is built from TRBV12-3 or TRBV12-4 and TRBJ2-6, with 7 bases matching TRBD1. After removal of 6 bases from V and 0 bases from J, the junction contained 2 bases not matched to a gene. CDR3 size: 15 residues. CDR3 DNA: TGTGCCAGCAGCCACAGGGGCTCTGGGGCCAACGTCCTGACTTTC. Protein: CASSHRGSGANVLTF.

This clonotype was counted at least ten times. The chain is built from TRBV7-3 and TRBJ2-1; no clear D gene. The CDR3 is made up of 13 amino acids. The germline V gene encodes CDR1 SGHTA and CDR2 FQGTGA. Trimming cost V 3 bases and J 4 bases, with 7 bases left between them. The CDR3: CASSLSQYNEQFF. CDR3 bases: TGTGCCAGCAGCTTGTCCCAGTACAATGAGCAGTTCTTC.

CDR3 DNA: TGTGCCAGCAGCCCCCGATGGGGAGAGGGCACAGATACGCAGTATTTT. It encodes CASSPRWGEGTDTQYF. The chain is built from TRBV7-9 and TRBJ2-3; D may be TRBD2 (5 bases). The CDR3 loop spans 16 amino acids. Germline V gene data show CDR1 as SEHNR and CDR2 as FQNEAQ (reference sequence). V shed 5 bases and J shed 1 base, with 16 bases lying between them.

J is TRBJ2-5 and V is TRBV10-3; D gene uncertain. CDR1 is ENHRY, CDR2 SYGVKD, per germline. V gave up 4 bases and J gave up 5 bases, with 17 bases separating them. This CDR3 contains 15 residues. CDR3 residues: CAISAASTKGETQYF. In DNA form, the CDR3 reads TGTGCCATCAGTGCAGCCTCCACAAAGGGCGAGACCCAGTACTTC.

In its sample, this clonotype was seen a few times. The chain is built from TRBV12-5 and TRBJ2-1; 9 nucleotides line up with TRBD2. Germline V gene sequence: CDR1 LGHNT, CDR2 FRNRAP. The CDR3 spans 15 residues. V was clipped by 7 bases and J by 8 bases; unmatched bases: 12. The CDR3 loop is CASDRPSGISYEQFF. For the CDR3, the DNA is TGTGCTAGTGATCGTCCTAGCGGGATTAGCTATGAGCAGTTCTTC. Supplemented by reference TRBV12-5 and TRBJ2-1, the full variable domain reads DARVTQTPRHKVTEMGQEVTMRCQPILGHNTVFWYRQTMMQGLELLAYFRNRAPLDDSGMPKDRFSAEMPDATLATLKIQPSEPRDSAVYFCASDRPSGISYEQFFGPGTRLTVL.

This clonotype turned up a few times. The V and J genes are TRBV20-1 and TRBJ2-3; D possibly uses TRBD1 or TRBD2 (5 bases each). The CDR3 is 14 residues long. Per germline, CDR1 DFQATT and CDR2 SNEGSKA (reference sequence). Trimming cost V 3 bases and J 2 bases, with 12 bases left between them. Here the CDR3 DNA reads TGCAGTGCTAGGATACGGGGCCTCACAGATACGCAGTATTTT. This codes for CSARIRGLTDTQYF.

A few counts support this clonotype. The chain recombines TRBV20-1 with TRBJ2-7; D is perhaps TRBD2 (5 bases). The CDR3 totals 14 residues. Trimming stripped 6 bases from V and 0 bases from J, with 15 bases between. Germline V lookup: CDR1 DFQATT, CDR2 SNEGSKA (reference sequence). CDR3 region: CSAHRAGGSYEQYF. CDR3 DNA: TGCAGTGCCCATCGGGCGGGCGGCTCCTACGAGCAGTACTTC.

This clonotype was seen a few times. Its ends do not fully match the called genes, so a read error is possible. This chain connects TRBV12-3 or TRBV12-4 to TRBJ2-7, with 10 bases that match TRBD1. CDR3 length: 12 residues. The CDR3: CASSPDRGASHF. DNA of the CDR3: TGTGCCAGCAGCCCGGACAGGGGGGCTTCGCACTTC.

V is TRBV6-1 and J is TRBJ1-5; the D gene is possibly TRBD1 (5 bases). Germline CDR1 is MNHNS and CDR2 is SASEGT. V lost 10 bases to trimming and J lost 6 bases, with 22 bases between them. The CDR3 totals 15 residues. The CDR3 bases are TGTGCCACCTTTATCCGGGACGGGTGGGCTCAGCCCCAGCATTTT. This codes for CATFIRDGWAQPQHF.

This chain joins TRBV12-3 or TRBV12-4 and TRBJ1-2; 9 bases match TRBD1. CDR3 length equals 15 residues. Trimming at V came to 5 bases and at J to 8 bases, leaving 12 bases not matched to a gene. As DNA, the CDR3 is TGTGCCAGCAGTCTTACCGGGACAGGGATCGGGGGCTACACCTTC. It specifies CASSLTGTGIGGYTF.

CDR3 in amino acids: CASSLRGPPEQFF. CDR3 nucleotide sequence: TGTGCCAGCAGTCTCCGAGGACCCCCCGAGCAGTTCTTC. This rearrangement joins TRBV6-2 or TRBV6-3 to TRBJ2-1; D remains unclear. The V end lost 5 bases, the J end lost 10 bases, and 15 bases lay between the germline ends. The CDR3 extends over 13 amino acids. CDR1 and CDR2 from the germline V gene are MNHEY and SVGEGT.

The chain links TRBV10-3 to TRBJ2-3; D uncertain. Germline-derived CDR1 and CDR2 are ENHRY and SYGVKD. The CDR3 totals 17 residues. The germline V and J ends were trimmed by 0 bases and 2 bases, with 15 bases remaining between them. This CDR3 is CAISESGRLLNTDTQYF. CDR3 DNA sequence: TGTGCCATCAGTGAGTCTGGTCGCCTACTAAACACAGATACGCAGTATTTT.

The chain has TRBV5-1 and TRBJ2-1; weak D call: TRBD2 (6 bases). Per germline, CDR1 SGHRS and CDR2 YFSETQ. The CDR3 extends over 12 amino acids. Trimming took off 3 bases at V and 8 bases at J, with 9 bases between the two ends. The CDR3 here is CASSWGLDEQFF. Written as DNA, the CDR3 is TGCGCCAGCAGCTGGGGACTCGATGAGCAGTTCTTC.

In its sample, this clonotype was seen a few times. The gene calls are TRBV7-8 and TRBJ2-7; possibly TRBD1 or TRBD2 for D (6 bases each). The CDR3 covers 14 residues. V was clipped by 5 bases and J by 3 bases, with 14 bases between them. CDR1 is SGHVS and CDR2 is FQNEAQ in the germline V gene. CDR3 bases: TGTGCCAGCAGCCGGGCAGGGGACTTCTACGAGCAGTACTTC. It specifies CASSRAGDFYEQYF.

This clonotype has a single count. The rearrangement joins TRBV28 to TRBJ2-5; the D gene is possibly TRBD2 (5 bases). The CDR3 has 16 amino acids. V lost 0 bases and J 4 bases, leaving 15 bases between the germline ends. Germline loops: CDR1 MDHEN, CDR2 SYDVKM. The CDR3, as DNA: TGTGCCAGCAGTTTATGGATTAAAGCGGTTGTAGAGACCCAGTACTTC. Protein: CASSLWIKAVVETQYF.

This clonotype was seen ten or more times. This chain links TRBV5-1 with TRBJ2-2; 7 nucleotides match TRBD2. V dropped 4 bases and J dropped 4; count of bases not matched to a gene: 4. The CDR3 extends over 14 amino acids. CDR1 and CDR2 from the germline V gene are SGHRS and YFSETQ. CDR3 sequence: CASSRDYPTGELFF. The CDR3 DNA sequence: TGCGCCAGCAGCCGGGACTACCCCACCGGGGAGCTGTTTTTT.

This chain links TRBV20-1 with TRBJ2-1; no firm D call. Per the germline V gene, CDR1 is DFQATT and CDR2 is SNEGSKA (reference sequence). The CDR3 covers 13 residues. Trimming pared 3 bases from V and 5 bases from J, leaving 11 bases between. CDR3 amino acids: CSARILGHNEQFF. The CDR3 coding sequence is TGCAGTGCTAGGATCCTGGGCCACAATGAGCAGTTCTTC.

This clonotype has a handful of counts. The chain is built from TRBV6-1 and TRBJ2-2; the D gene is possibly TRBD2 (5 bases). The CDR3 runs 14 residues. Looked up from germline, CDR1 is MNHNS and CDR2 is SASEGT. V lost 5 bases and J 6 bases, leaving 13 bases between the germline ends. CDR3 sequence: CASSRLRVSGELFF. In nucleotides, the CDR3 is TGTGCCAGCAGTCGACTACGTGTATCCGGGGAGCTGTTTTTT.

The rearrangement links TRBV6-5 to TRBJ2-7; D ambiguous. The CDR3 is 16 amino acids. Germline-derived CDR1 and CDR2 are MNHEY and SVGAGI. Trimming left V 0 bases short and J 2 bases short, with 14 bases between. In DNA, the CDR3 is TGTGCCAGCAGTTACTCGACGGCATCCTTAGCCTACGAGCAGTACTTC. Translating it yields CASSYSTASLAYEQYF.

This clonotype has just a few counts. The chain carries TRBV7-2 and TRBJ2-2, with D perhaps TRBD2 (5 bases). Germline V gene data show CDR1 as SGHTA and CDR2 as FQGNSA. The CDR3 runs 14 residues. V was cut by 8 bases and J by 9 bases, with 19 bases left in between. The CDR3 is CASSGRSGKRELFF. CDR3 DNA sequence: TGTGCCAGCTCGGGAAGGAGCGGCAAGCGGGAGCTGTTTTTT.